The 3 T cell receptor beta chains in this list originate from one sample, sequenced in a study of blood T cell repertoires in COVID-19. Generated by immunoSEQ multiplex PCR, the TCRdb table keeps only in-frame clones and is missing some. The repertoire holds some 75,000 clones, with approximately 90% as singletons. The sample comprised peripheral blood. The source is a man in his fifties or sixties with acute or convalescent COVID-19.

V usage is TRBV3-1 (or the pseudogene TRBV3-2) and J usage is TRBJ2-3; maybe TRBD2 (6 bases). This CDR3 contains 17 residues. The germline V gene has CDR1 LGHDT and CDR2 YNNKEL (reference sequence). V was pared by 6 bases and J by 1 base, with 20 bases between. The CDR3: CASRNLAAQGRTDTQYF. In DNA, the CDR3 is TGTGCCAGCAGAAACTTAGCGGCTCAAGGTCGCACAGATACGCAGTATTTT.

DNA of the CDR3: TGTGCCATCAGACATCTGGACAGGGACTATGGCTACACCTTC. It yields the protein CAIRHLDRDYGYTF. The chain combines TRBV10-3 with TRBJ1-2; 8 bases match TRBD1. V was pared by 6 bases and J by 3 bases, with 6 bases of the junction left unmatched. CDR1 and CDR2 from the germline V gene are ENHRY and SYGVKD. There are 14 residues in the CDR3.

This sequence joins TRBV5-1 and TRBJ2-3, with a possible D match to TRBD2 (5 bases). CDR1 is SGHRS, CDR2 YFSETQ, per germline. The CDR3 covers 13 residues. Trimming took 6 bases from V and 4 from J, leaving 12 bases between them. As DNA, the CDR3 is TGCGCCAGCAAACTAGTAGATCCAGATACGCAGTATTTT. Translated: CASKLVDPDTQYF.